This entry concerns a single T cell receptor beta chain. Its antigen is not identified. Time point reported: newly diagnosed GD, antithyroid drugs for less than 3 months. The TCR library was made from RNA that had been extracted from PBMCs in TRIzol. In this cohort, patients came from an endocrinology department located in Xi'an, China. The data are from a study of regulatory T cells in long-lasting Graves disease. Study findings and constraints: Rather than thyroid tissue, only peripheral blood underwent study.

Arm-PCR of CDR3 regions and iRepertoire HTBI primers were used to build TCR beta libraries. TCRdb re-analysed the multiplex PCR reads in MiXCR, keeping a single row per CDR3 protein. The sample records about 540,000 distinct CDR3 sequences, roughly 13% being singletons. The data also belong to a second study, concerning T cells in Graves' hyperthyroidism and ophthalmopathy.

This receptor was identified in a man aged 25-40 years with Graves disease. The source was peripheral blood mononuclear cells (PBMCs), collected at new diagnosis, from a patient treated with antithyroid drugs.

CDR3 residues: CASSLEPSTGELFF. CDR3 coding DNA: TGTGCCAGCTCCCTCGAACCAAGCACCGGGGAGCTGTTTTTT. V is TRBV18 and J is TRBJ2-2; D remains unclear. The V and J ends lost 6 bases and 4 bases respectively, with 12 bases between them. The CDR3 has 14 residues. The V gene's germline CDR1 is KGHSH and CDR2 LQKENI.